A single sample gave rise to the 3 T cell receptor beta chains below, sequenced in a study of cytomegalovirus exposure and HLA in healthy donors. PCR employed 60 Vbeta and 13 Jbeta primers. Measured with immunoSEQ multiplex PCR; TCRdb has only the in-frame clones, and not every one. The sample holds 95,000 to 150,000 clones, around 66% seen once. Sequenced: PBMCs. The receptors were sampled from a woman aged 35 to 49 in good health and CMV-seropositive.

The chain has TRBV11-3 and TRBJ2-2; tentative D call: TRBD2 (5 bases). Trimming removed 5 bases from V and 2 bases from J, with 9 bases in between. Germline V lookup: CDR1 SGHNT, CDR2 YENEEA. The CDR3 spans 14 residues. The CDR3 loop is CASSPAVNTGELFF. CDR3 sequence (DNA): TGTGCCAGCAGCCCAGCGGTCAACACCGGGGAGCTGTTTTTT. Full variable domain (rest looked up from reference TRBV11-3 and TRBJ2-2): EAGVVQSPRYKIIEKKQPVAFWCNPISGHNTLYWYLQNLGQGPELLIRYENEEAVDDSQLPKDRFSAERLKGVDSTLKIQPAELGDSAVYLCASSPAVNTGELFFGEGSRLTVL.

This clone has more than one count but fewer than ten. The chain couples TRBV5-6 to TRBJ1-1, with D maybe TRBD1 (6 bases). This CDR3 is 14 amino acids long. The V end was cut by 2 bases, the J end by 5 bases, with 13 bases between. Germline CDR1 is SGHDT and CDR2 is YYEEEE. CDR3 bases: TGTGCCAGCAGCTTCGCAGGGGAGGGGACTGAAGCTTTCTTT. Translating gives CASSFAGEGTEAFF.

This clone occurred a few times. The rearrangement uses TRBV6-5 and TRBJ1-1; D not resolved. The CDR3 length is 12 residues. Germline assignment: CDR1 MNHEY and CDR2 SVGAGI. Trimming cost V 6 bases and J 9 bases, with 14 bases left between them. The CDR3 region has the DNA TGTGCCAGCAGCCCCGGTACGAACCAAGCTTTCTTT. Protein product: CASSPGTNQAFF.